Included here is one T cell receptor (beta chain) sequence, with context. Its antigen is currently unknown. The data belong to a study of identical twins. Notes on the study in general: In zero-insertion analyses, partial confounding could arise from invariant MAIT and iNKT cells. Recombination models fit unrelated individuals' TCR alpha sharing but underestimated twins'. Beta clonotypes that were abundant in cord blood contained fewer insertions, a pattern absent from memory repertoires.

Using its own MiXCR run on the 5' RACE reads, TCRdb lists one record per CDR3 protein. The sample includes 450,000 or so distinct CDR3 sequences, less than 20% seen only once; the top ten take roughly an eighth. V was cut by 4 bases and J by 4 bases, with 14 bases left in between. The CDR3 runs 16 residues. Germline CDR1 is SGHDN and CDR2 is FVKESK. The receptor comes from a man aged 50 or older in good health. Sequencing used naive T cells sorted from blood. The V and J genes are TRBV14 and TRBJ2-6; possibly TRBD1 for D (6 bases). The CDR3 sequence: CASSPLAGAGANVLTF. The CDR3 DNA reads TGTGCCAGCAGCCCCTTGGCAGGGGCAGGGGCCAACGTCCTGACTTTC.